A single sample gave rise to the 8 T cell receptor beta chains below, sequenced in a study of human versus mouse CDR3 diversity and MHC coevolution. Produced via immunoSEQ multiplex PCR; TCRdb's table is partial and in-frame only. The sample carries over 60,000 clones, 92% recorded once. The sequencing sample was made of naive CD4+ T cells from blood. Subset given: CD45RO-negative CD62L-positive naive CD4 T cells. The receptors shown here come from a person aged 25 to 75 in good health.

The gene calls are TRBV4-1 and TRBJ2-1; weak D call: TRBD1 (6 bases). This CDR3 comprises 20 residues. Germline CDR1 is MGHRA and CDR2 is YSYEKL. Trimming took 0 bases from V and 0 from J, leaving 21 bases between them. CDR3 sequence (DNA): TGCGCCAGCAGCCAAGAGTGGACTGGACAGCTTAAAAGCTCCTACAATGAGCAGTTCTTC. This gives the protein CASSQEWTGQLKSSYNEQFF.

The rearrangement joins TRBV4-1 to TRBJ2-5; D gene ambiguous. This CDR3 spans 14 amino acids. Trimming took 3 bases from V and 0 from J, leaving 8 bases between them. CDR1 MGHRA and CDR2 YSYEKL come from the germline V gene. CDR3 sequence: CASSQVRDQETQYF. CDR3 nucleotides: TGCGCCAGCAGCCAGGTCCGGGACCAAGAGACCCAGTACTTC.

The rearrangement joins TRBV5-1 to TRBJ2-3, with TRBD2 matching over 14 bases. J gave up 3 bases and V 3 bases, and 6 bases lay outside the gene matches. In germline, CDR1 is SGHRS, CDR2 YFSETQ. The length of the CDR3 is 17 residues. The CDR3 sequence: CASSSGTSGGGTDTQYF. DNA of the CDR3: TGCGCCAGCAGCTCCGGGACTAGCGGGGGCGGGACAGATACGCAGTATTTT.

The chain carries TRBV18 and TRBJ2-1, with 12 nucleotides matching TRBD2. Germline V gene data show CDR1 as KGHSH and CDR2 as LQKENI. V was clipped by 3 bases and J by 15 bases; unmatched bases: 12. The CDR3 consists of 15 residues. The CDR3 here is CASSPTGLAGKLGFF. The CDR3 DNA sequence: TGTGCCAGCTCACCTACGGGACTAGCGGGCAAACTGGGGTTCTTC.

The J gene is TRBJ1-6, the V gene TRBV7-9, with TRBD1 matching 7 bases. This CDR3 is 16 amino acids long. After removal of 2 bases from V and 12 bases from J, the junction contained 13 bases not matched to a gene. Germline V CDR1 and CDR2: SEHNR, FQNEAQ (reference sequence). CDR3 protein: CASSLSPGTEGGPLHF. CDR3 coding DNA: TGTGCCAGCAGCTTATCCCCCGGGACAGAAGGAGGACCCCTCCACTTT.

This chain connects TRBV11-2 to TRBJ1-2; D gene uncertain. Trimming stripped 9 bases from V and 11 bases from J, with 16 bases between. The length of the CDR3 is 11 residues. Per germline, CDR1 SGHAT and CDR2 FQNNGV. The CDR3 coding sequence is TGTGCCAGTGCGGGTGGGGAAGGTTACACCTTC. Protein sequence: CASAGGEGYTF.

The rearrangement uses TRBV4-2 and TRBJ2-3; no clear D. Germline assignment: CDR1 LGHNA and CDR2 YNFKEQ. The CDR3 totals 15 residues. V was clipped by 0 bases and J by 6 bases, with 13 bases between them. CDR3 bases: TGTGCCAGCAGCCAAGAATGGCGGTCACCCGATACGCAGTATTTT. It yields the protein CASSQEWRSPDTQYF.

The chain links TRBV5-1 to TRBJ2-3; D might be TRBD1 (6 bases). V gave up 1 base and J gave up 0 bases, with 15 bases separating them. This CDR3 comprises 17 residues. CDR1 and CDR2 (germline): SGHRS, YFSETQ. CDR3 DNA sequence: TGCGCCAGCAGCTTGTTGGGTCGGACAGCGAGCACAGATACGCAGTATTTT. It encodes CASSLLGRTASTDTQYF.